The T cell receptor beta chain described here comes from a study of blood T cell repertoires in COVID-19. Turning to the study itself: The samples span acute and convalescent COVID-19 from the United States, Italy and Spain.

Per the authors' pipeline: Estimated nucleated cell counts came from reference gene primer amplification. TCRdb's copy holds only in-frame clones and misses some; the assay was immunoSEQ multiplex PCR. The D gene and trimming were derived from the DNA, and the V and J assignments and clone size from that table. Here the sample spans over 150,000 clones, roughly 92% being singletons. The TCR originated in a man aged 25 to 45 with COVID-19, enrolled during active disease. Sequenced: peripheral blood.

The CDR3 protein is CASSPGRQFGNTIYF. The CDR3 DNA sequence: TGTGCCAGCTCTCCAGGGAGGCAATTTGGAAACACCATATATTTT. The V gene is TRBV18, the J gene TRBJ1-3, with D perhaps matching TRBD1 (5 bases). Germline assignment: CDR1 KGHSH and CDR2 LQKENI. V was pared by 6 bases and J by 3 bases, with 15 bases between. The CDR3 covers 15 residues.